The rows below give T cell receptor beta chains drawn from one sample of a study of blood T cell repertoires in COVID-19. Only in-frame clones appear in the TCRdb table, and some are missing; sequencing was by immunoSEQ multiplex PCR. Of roughly 210,000 clones listed, roughly 84% were seen once; the top ten hold about 10%. Sequences were obtained from peripheral blood. The receptors stem from a woman of 80 years or more with COVID-19, enrolled during active disease. Each CDR3 is given with its conserved first and last residue. The D gene is left open where the match is weak. Size values are once, few and many counts, or a class for expanded clones, and some rows have none.

clone size	D gene	J gene	V gene	CDR3 DNA	CDR3 protein
-	-	TRBJ1-2	TRBV10-3	TGTGCCATCAGTGATCCCAGGGGTTATAATGGCTACACCTTC	CAISDPRGYNGYTF
-	TRBD1	TRBJ1-5	TRBV10-3	TGTGCCATCAGCCCCGGGACAGTAAGTCAGCCCCAGCATTTT	CAISPGTVSQPQHF
-	-	TRBJ2-7	TRBV18	TGTGCCAGCCCTCGCTACGAGCAGTACTTC	CASPRYEQYF
once	-	TRBJ2-4	TRBV18	TGTGCCAGCTCACCACCGATGACAGTCCTAGCCAAAAACATTCAGTACTTC	CASSPPMTVLAKNIQYF
-	-	TRBJ2-2	TRBV6-5	TGTGCCGTTGTCCTACTGAACACCGGGGAGCTGTTTTTT	CAVVLLNTGELFF
-	-	TRBJ1-1	TRBV28	TGTGCCAGCAGTTTACGAACAGGATCTTTCTTCTTT	CASSLRTGSFFF
few	TRBD1	TRBJ1-5	TRBV30	TGTGCCTGGAGGGTACAGGGGGGAGTCAATCAGCCCCAGCATTTT	CAWRVQGGVNQPQHF
-	-	TRBJ1-1	TRBV12-3/TRBV12-4	TGTGCCAGCAGTTTAGACAGGTTTATTGAAGCTTTCTTT	CASSLDRFIEAFF
-	-	TRBJ1-6	TRBV4-1	TGCGCCAGCAGCACCCTGGGCAGCTCCTATAATTCACCCCTCCACTTT	CASSTLGSSYNSPLHF
-	TRBD2	TRBJ2-3	TRBV6-5	TGTGCCAGCAGCCCCCGACTAGCGGGGGGGGATACGCAGTATTTT	CASSPRLAGGDTQYF
-	TRBD1	TRBJ1-4	TRBV18	TGTGCCAGCTCACCGGGCAGGGGGCCATCTAATGAAAAACTGTTTTTT	CASSPGRGPSNEKLFF
-	-	TRBJ1-1	TRBV14	TGTGCCAGCAGCCAAGTTAGGGGCGTCAGGGGTGAGGCTTTCTTT	CASSQVRGVRGEAFF
-	-	TRBJ2-2	TRBV18	TGTGCCAGCTCACGAGGCCTGAAGAACACCGGGGAGCTGTTTTTT	CASSRGLKNTGELFF
-	-	TRBJ1-1	TRBV27	TGTGCCAGCAGTTTATCCTTTGCGGGCACTGAAGCTTTCTTT	CASSLSFAGTEAFF
-	-	TRBJ1-1	TRBV7-6	TGTGCCAGCAGCTTAGAGATGGGGGCGAGAACTGAAGCTTTCTTT	CASSLEMGARTEAFF
-	TRBD1	TRBJ1-5	TRBV29-1	TGCAGCGTTCGGGACAGGGTAGGTCAGCCCCAGCATTTT	CSVRDRVGQPQHF
-	TRBD1	TRBJ1-1	TRBV19	TGTGCCAGTAGGCCCGGACAGGGGACCATGAACACTGAAGCTTTCTTT	CASRPGQGTMNTEAFF
-	-	TRBJ1-1	TRBV7-9	TGTGCCAGCAGCTTTGACAGCGGGGGAAGAACTGAAGCTTTCTTT	CASSFDSGGRTEAFF
-	-	TRBJ1-5	TRBV20-1	TGCAGTGCTAGTACGGAGGGTTCAGATCAGCCCCAGCATTTT	CSASTEGSDQPQHF
few	-	TRBJ1-6	TRBV2	TGTGCCAGCTTACCTGGACTTCGGGATAATTCACCCCTCCACTTT	CASLPGLRDNSPLHF
-	TRBD1	TRBJ1-2	TRBV28	TGTGCCAGCAGTTATTCGGGACAGGACTTACTGCGCTATGGCTACACCTTC	CASSYSGQDLLRYGYTF
-	TRBD1	TRBJ2-5	TRBV2	TGTGCCAGCAGTGAAGGGGGACAGGTCGAGACCCAGTACTTC	CASSEGGQVETQYF
few	TRBD1	TRBJ1-5	TRBV19	TGTGCCAGTAGTACCATGACAGGGGGGCCCGGTCAGCCCCAGCATTTT	CASSTMTGGPGQPQHF
-	TRBD2	TRBJ2-7	TRBV5-5	TGTGCCAGCAGCCCGGGACTAGCGAAGCAGTACTTC	CASSPGLAKQYF
-	TRBD2	TRBJ2-5	TRBV4-2	TGTGCCAGCAGCCCGGGACTAGCGTTACAAGAGACCCAGTACTTC	CASSPGLALQETQYF
-	-	TRBJ1-2	TRBV6-5	TGTGCCAGCAGCCGACTATTTCGCTATGGCTACACCTTC	CASSRLFRYGYTF
-	-	TRBJ1-1	TRBV10-3	TGTGCCATCAGGGACAGCAAGAACACTGAAGCTTTCTTT	CAIRDSKNTEAFF
few	TRBD1	TRBJ1-3	TRBV9	TGTGCCAGCAGCGGGCGACAGGGCTTCTCTGGAAACACCATATATTTT	CASSGRQGFSGNTIYF
-	-	TRBJ2-7	TRBV13	TGTGCCAGCAGCTTAGTGCGCGAGCAGTACTTC	CASSLVREQYF
once	TRBD2	TRBJ2-3	TRBV5-4	TGTGCCAGCAGCTTGGCCCCACGGGGGGGCCTAGATACGCAGTATTTT	CASSLAPRGGLDTQYF
few	TRBD1	TRBJ1-6	TRBV5-4	TGTGCCAGCAGCCACGACAGGGGCCAACTCAATTCACCCCTCCACTTT	CASSHDRGQLNSPLHF
-	TRBD2	TRBJ2-5	TRBV6-2/TRBV6-3	TGTGCCAGCAGTTATAAAGGGACTAGCGGGGGGGCGAAAGAGACCCAGTACTTC	CASSYKGTSGGAKETQYF
-	-	TRBJ2-1	TRBV7-2	TGTGCCAGCAGCGCTACTTCCTACAATGAGCAGTTCTTC	CASSATSYNEQFF
-	TRBD1	TRBJ1-1	TRBV19	TGTGCCAGTTGGGAGACAGGGGGCACTGAAGCTTTCTTT	CASWETGGTEAFF
-	-	TRBJ2-7	TRBV2	TGTGCCAGCAGTCGAAACAGCAACGAGCAGTACTTC	CASSRNSNEQYF
few	TRBD1	TRBJ2-3	TRBV5-1	TGCGCCAGCAGCTTGCCGGGACAGGCGGCAGATACGCAGTATTTT	CASSLPGQAADTQYF
-	-	TRBJ1-1	TRBV19	TGTGCCAGTAATCTTAACAGGCTCTCCACTGAAGCTTTCTTT	CASNLNRLSTEAFF
-	-	TRBJ1-5	TRBV6-4	TGTGCCAGCAGTGAATCTATGGGGAGGCAGCCCCAGCATTTT	CASSESMGRQPQHF
-	TRBD1	TRBJ1-1	TRBV12-5	TGTGCTAGTGCTCACAGGGGAAAGCCTGAAGCTTTCTTT	CASAHRGKPEAFF
few	-	TRBJ1-5	TRBV15	TGTGCCACCAGCAAAGGAGGGGTCGCGAGCAATCAGCCCCAGCATTTT	CATSKGGVASNQPQHF
once	-	TRBJ1-5	TRBV5-5	TGTGCCAGCAGCTTGATGGGGGGGAACGCCGGGTCTCAGCCCCAGCATTTT	CASSLMGGNAGSQPQHF
-	-	TRBJ1-1	TRBV3-1/TRBV3-2	TGTGCCAGCAGCCACGCAGGGGTAGGGGGAACTGAAGCTTTCTTT	CASSHAGVGGTEAFF
-	-	TRBJ1-5	TRBV19	TGTGCCAGTTCCCGCGGGGCCCCCAATCAGCCCCAGCATTTT	CASSRGAPNQPQHF
once	-	TRBJ2-2	TRBV19	TGTGCCAGTAGTTTTGGCGGTCCTTCAGTGGGGGAGCTGTTTTTT	CASSFGGPSVGELFF
-	-	TRBJ2-5	TRBV14	TGTGCCAGCAGAAAGCAGGGGAGTCCGGAGACCCAGTACTTC	CASRKQGSPETQYF
-	-	TRBJ2-6	TRBV5-1	TGCGCCAGCAGCTCGACGGGCTCTGGGGCCAACGTCCTGACTTTC	CASSSTGSGANVLTF
-	TRBD1	TRBJ1-1	TRBV5-1	TGCGCCAGCGGCGACGGACAGGCGGACACTGAAGCTTTCTTT	CASGDGQADTEAFF
-	TRBD1	TRBJ1-1	TRBV6-5	TGTGCCAGCAGGAACAGGGGTGAAACTGAAGCTTTCTTT	CASRNRGETEAFF
once	-	TRBJ1-2	TRBV28	TGTGCCAGCAGTTTATCACAGGGTAACTATGGCTACACCTTC	CASSLSQGNYGYTF
-	TRBD1	TRBJ1-1	TRBV24-1	TGTGCCACCAGTGAGCTTCCGGGACAGGGGGCCGGGTCCACTGAAGCTTTCTTT	CATSELPGQGAGSTEAFF